This record covers a single T cell receptor beta chain. The sample originates from a study of cytomegalovirus exposure and HLA in healthy donors. Here immunoSEQ multiplex PCR was the method, and the copy in TCRdb shows in-frame clones only, minus some. This table holds roughly 180,000 clones, 86% found once. V gave up 1 base and J gave up 4 bases; unmatched junction bases: 3. Germline CDR1 is MNHNS and CDR2 is SASEGT. The CDR3 covers 14 residues. This TCR derives from a man between 25 and 39 years old in good health and CMV-seropositive. This chain connects TRBV6-1 to TRBJ2-7; 8 nucleotides match TRBD1. The specimen sequenced was PBMCs. The DNA for the CDR3 is TGTGCCAGCAGTGAAGAAACAGGGGGTTACGAGCAGTACTTC. Translation: CASSEETGGYEQYF.